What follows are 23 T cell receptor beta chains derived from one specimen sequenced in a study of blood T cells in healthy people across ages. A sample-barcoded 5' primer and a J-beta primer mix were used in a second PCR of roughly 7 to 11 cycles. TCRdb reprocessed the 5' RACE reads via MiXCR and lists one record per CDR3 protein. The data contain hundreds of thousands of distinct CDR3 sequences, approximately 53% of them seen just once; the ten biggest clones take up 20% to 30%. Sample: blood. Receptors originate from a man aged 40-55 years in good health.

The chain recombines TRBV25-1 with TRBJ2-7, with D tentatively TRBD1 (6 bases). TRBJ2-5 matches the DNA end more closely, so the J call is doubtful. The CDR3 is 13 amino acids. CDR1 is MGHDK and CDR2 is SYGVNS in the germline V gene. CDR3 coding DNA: TGTGCCAGCAGTATTAGGGGGTTGGAGACCCAGTACTTC. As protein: CASSIRGLETQYF.

CDR3 DNA sequence: TGTGCCAGCAGTTTATTCGGGTCCAACTCCTACGAGCAGTACTTC. It specifies CASSLFGSNSYEQYF. The chain recombines TRBV28 with TRBJ2-7; D unresolved. The CDR3 has 15 residues. V lost 1 base and J 0 bases, leaving 10 bases between the germline ends. The germline V gene has CDR1 MDHEN and CDR2 SYDVKM.

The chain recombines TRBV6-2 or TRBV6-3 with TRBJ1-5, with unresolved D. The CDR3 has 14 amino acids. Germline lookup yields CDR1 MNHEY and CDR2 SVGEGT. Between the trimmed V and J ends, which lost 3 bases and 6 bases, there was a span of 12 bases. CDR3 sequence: CASSYVGSAQPQHF. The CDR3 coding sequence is TGTGCCAGCAGTTATGTAGGGTCGGCTCAGCCCCAGCATTTT.

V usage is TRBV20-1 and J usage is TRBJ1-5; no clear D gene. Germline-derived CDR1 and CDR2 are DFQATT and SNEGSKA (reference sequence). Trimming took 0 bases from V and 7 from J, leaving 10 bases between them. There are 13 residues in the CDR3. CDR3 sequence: CSAREMARQPQHF. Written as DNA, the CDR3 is TGCAGTGCTAGAGAGATGGCGCGCCAGCCCCAGCATTTT.

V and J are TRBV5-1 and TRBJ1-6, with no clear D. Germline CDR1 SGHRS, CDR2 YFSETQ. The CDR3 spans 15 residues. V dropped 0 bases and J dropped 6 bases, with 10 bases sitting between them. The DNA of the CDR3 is TGCGCCAGCAGCTTGGCCATGCAAGTTAATTCACCCCTCCACTTT. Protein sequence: CASSLAMQVNSPLHF. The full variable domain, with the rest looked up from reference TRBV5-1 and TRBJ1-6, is KAGVTQTPRYLIKTRGQQVTLSCSPISGHRSVSWYQQTPGQGLQFLFEYFSETQRNKGNFPGRFSGRQFSNSRSEMNVSTLELGDSALYLCASSLAMQVNSPLHFGNGTRLTVT.

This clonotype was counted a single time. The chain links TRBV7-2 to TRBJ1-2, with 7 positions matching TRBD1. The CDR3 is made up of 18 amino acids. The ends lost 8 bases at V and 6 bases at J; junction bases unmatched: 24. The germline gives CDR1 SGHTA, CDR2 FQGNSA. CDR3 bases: TGTGCCAGCTCTCTAATCCGGGACAGAGGAGGGCGGGGGCATGGCTACACCTTC. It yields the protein CASSLIRDRGGRGHGYTF.

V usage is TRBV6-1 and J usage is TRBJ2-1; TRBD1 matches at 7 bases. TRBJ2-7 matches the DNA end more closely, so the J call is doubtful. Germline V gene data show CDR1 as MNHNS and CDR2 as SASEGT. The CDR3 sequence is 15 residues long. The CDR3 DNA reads TGTGCCAGCAGTCCCGGGACAGTAACCTACAATGAGCAGTACTTC. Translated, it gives CASSPGTVTYNEQYF.

CDR3 nucleotides: TGTGCCAGCAGACAGGGAGCAATCTTTGGCTACACCTTC. Its translation: CASRQGAIFGYTF. V usage is TRBV12-3 or TRBV12-4 and J usage is TRBJ1-2; possible D gene TRBD1, 6 bases. V was clipped by 6 bases and J by 7 bases, with 15 bases between them. CDR3 length equals 13 residues.

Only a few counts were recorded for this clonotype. The CDR3 DNA sequence: TGTGCCAGCAGTGAACGATGGGCCAGGGGGCAGGAGACCCAGTACTTC. Its protein product is CASSERWARGQETQYF. The chain joins TRBV2 to TRBJ2-7; 8 bases are a match to TRBD1. The J call may be wrong; the DNA end is better matched by TRBJ2-5. Germline V CDR1 and CDR2: SNHLY, FYNNEI. CDR3 length equals 16 residues.

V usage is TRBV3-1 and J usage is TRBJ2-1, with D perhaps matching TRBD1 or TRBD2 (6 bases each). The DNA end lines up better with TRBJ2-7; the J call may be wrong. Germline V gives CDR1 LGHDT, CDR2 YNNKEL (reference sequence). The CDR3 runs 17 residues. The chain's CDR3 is CASSQVQGGSSYNEQYF. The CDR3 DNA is TGTGCCAGCAGCCAAGTTCAAGGGGGGAGCTCCTACAATGAGCAGTACTTC.

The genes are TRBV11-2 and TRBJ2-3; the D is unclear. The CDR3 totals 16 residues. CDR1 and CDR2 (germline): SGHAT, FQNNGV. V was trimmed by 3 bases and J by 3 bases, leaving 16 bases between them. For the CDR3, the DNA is TGTGCCAGCAGCTTTCCTCGGACGGGCCGGACAGATACGCAGTATTTT. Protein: CASSFPRTGRTDTQYF.

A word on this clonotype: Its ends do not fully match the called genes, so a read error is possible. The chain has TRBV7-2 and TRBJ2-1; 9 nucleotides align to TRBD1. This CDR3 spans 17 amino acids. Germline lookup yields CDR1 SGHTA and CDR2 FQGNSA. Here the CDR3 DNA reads TGTGCCAGCAACTTAGCCGTGGGGACAGGGTCCTACAATGAGCAGTTCTTC. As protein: CASNLAVGTGSYNEQFF.

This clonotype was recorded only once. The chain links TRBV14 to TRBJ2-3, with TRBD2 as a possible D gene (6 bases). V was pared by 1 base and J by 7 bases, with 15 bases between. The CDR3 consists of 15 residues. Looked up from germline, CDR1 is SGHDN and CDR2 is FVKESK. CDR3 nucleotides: TGTGCCAGCAGCCAAGGTGGGAGGAGAGGGAATACGCAGTATTTT. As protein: CASSQGGRRGNTQYF.

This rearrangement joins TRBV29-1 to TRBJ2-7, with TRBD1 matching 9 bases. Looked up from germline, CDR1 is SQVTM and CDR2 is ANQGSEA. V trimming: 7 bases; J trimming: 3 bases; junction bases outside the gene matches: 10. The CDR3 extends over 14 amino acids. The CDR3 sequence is CSARGQGELYEQYF. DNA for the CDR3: TGCAGCGCCCGGGGACAGGGAGAACTCTACGAGCAGTACTTC.

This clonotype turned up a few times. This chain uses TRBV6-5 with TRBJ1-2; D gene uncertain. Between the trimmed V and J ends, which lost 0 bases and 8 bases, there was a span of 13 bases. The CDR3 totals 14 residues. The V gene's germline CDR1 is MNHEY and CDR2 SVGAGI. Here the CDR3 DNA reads TGTGCCAGCAGTTACTCGGGCCCCCCAGGAGGCTACACCTTC. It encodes CASSYSGPPGGYTF.

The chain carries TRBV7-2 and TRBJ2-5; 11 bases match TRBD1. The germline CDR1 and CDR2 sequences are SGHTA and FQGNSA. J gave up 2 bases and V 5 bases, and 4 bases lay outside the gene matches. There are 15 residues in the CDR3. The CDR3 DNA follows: TGTGCCAGCAGCGACCGGGACAGGGGGCAAGAGACCCAGTACTTC. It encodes CASSDRDRGQETQYF.

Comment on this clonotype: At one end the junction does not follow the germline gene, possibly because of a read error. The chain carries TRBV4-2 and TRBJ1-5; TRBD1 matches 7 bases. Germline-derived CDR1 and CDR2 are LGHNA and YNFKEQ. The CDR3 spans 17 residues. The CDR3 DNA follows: TGTACCAGCAGCCAAGATGGGGACAGATTTAGCAATCAGCCCCAGCATTTT. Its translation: CTSSQDGDRFSNQPQHF.

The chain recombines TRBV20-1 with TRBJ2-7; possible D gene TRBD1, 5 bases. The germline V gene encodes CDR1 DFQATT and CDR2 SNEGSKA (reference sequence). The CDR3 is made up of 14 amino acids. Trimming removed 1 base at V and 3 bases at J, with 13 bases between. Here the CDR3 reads CSARARTSLYEQYF. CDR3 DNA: TGCAGTGCTAGAGCCCGGACATCTCTCTACGAGCAGTACTTC.

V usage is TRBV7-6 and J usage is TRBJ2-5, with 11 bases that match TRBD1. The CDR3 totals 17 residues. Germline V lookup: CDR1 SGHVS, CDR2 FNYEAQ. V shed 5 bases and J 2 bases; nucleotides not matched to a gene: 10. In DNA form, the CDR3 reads TGTGCCAGCAGCCCAACGACCGGGACAGGGGGTCAAGAGACCCAGTACTTC. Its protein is CASSPTTGTGGQETQYF.

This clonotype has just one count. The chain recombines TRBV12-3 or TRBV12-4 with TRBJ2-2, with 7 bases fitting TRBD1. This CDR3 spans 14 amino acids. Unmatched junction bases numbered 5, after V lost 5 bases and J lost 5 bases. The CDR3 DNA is TGTGCCAGCAGTAGGGACAGAATTACCGGGGAGCTGTTTTTT. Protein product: CASSRDRITGELFF.

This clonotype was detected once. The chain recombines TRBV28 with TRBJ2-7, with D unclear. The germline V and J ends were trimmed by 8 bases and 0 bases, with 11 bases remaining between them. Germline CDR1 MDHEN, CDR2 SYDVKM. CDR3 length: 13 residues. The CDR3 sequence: CASRVASSYEQYF. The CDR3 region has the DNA TGTGCCAGCCGAGTGGCAAGCTCCTACGAGCAGTACTTC.

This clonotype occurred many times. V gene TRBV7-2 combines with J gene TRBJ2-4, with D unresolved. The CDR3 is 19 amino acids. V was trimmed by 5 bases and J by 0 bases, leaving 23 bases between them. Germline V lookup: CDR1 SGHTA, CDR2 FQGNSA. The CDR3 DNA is TGTGCCAGCAGCGTCGGGCCCCGAAGTGGGTTCCTAGCCAAAAACATTCAGTACTTC. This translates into CASSVGPRSGFLAKNIQYF. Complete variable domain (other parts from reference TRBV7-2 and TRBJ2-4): GAGVSQSPSNKVTEKGKDVELRCDPISGHTALYWYRQSLGQGLEFLIYFQGNSAPDKSGLPSDRFSAERTGGSVSTLTIQRTQQEDSAVYLCASSVGPRSGFLAKNIQYFGAGTRLSVL.

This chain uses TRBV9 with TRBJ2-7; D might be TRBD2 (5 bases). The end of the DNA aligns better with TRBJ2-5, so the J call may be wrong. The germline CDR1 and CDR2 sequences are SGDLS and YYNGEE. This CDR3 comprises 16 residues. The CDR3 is CASSESLREGQETQYF. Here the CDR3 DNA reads TGTGCCAGCAGCGAGTCTCTGAGGGAAGGCCAAGAGACCCAGTACTTC.